These 17 T cell receptor beta chains came from one sample sequenced in a study of shared clonotypes between healthy human individuals. Profiling relied on immunoSEQ multiplex PCR, and the TCRdb table lists in-frame clones only, not all of them. The sample has some 980,000 clones; over 60% are singletons. Source material: memory CD4+ T cells sorted from blood. The subset here: CD45RA-negative fraction. All receptors derive from a man aged 18 to 30 in good health.

The gene calls are TRBV25-1 and TRBJ1-3; maybe TRBD1 (5 bases). This CDR3 has 16 residues. Germline CDR1 is MGHDK and CDR2 is SYGVNS. The V gene lost 3 bases and the J gene lost 1 base, with 13 bases spanning the gap. The CDR3 DNA reads as TGTGCCAGCAGTGAGTCTAGAGGGACGTCTGGAAACACCATATATTTT. Its protein is CASSESRGTSGNTIYF.

As concerns this clone: Other nucleotide sequences from this sample produce the same CDR3. The CDR3 reads CASSPGGASSYEQYF. The DNA of the CDR3 is TGTGCCAGCAGTCCGGGGGGGGCGTCTAGTTACGAGCAGTACTTC. The chain combines TRBV28 with TRBJ2-7; TRBD2 agrees at 8 bases. This CDR3 comprises 15 residues. V was pared by 5 bases and J by 4 bases, with 10 bases of the junction left unmatched. The V gene's germline CDR1 is MDHEN and CDR2 SYDVKM.

V usage is TRBV6-5 and J usage is TRBJ2-1; no clear D. CDR1 and CDR2 from the germline V gene are MNHEY and SVGAGI. This CDR3 is built from 13 residues. Trimming left V 2 bases short and J 3 bases short, with 5 bases between. Written as DNA, the CDR3 is TGTGCCAGCAGTTACACGGACTACAATGAGCAGTTCTTC. It yields the protein CASSYTDYNEQFF.

The chain has TRBV11-2 and TRBJ2-3; D is perhaps TRBD1 (5 bases). Trimming took 2 bases from V and 5 from J, leaving 14 bases between them. CDR1 SGHAT and CDR2 FQNNGV come from the germline V gene. This CDR3 comprises 15 residues. The CDR3 region has the DNA TGTGCCAGCAGCTTAACAGGTCGGGCGGTAGATACGCAGTATTTT. This encodes CASSLTGRAVDTQYF.

As regards this clone: Other DNA sequences in this specimen translate into the identical CDR3. The V call is TRBV9, the J call TRBJ1-2; D remains unclear. CDR1 is SGDLS, CDR2 YYNGEE, per germline. V was cut by 0 bases and J by 0 bases, with 9 bases left in between. The CDR3 contains 15 residues. In DNA form, the CDR3 reads TGTGCCAGCAGCGTAGCTGGTGAGGCTAACTATGGCTACACCTTC. Protein sequence: CASSVAGEANYGYTF.

The J gene is TRBJ1-6, the V gene TRBV28; D is uncertain. The CDR3 is 14 residues long. V lost 4 bases and J 0 bases, leaving 4 bases between the germline ends. Germline V CDR1 and CDR2: MDHEN, SYDVKM. The CDR3 nucleotides are TGTGCCAGCAGTTCGGCCTCCTATAATTCACCCCTCCACTTT. This sequence encodes CASSSASYNSPLHF. The whole variable domain, remainder taken from reference TRBV28 and TRBJ1-6, is DVKVTQSSRYLVKRTGEKVFLECVQDMDHENMFWYRQDPGLGLRLIYFSYDVKMKEKGDIPEGYSVSREKKERFSLILESASTNQTSMYLCASSSASYNSPLHFGNGTRLTVT.

The chain carries TRBV6-6 and TRBJ1-2; 8 positions agree with TRBD1. J gave up 3 bases and V 4 bases, and 7 bases lay outside the gene matches. CDR1 and CDR2 (germline): MNHNY, SVGAGI (reference sequence). The CDR3 is 15 amino acids. The CDR3 loop is CASSSRTGRDYGYTF. CDR3 sequence (DNA): TGTGCCAGCAGTTCGCGGACAGGGAGGGACTATGGCTACACCTTC.

As for this clone: In the same sample, other DNA sequences code for this CDR3. The chain employs TRBV7-9 and TRBJ2-7, with 7 bases fitting TRBD2. V lost 5 bases and J lost 3; bases outside the gene matches: 7. The CDR3 is 14 residues long. The germline CDR1 and CDR2 sequences are SEHNR and FQNEAQ (reference sequence). CDR3 amino acids: CASSRGGTYYEQYF. The DNA of the CDR3 is TGTGCCAGCAGCCGCGGGGGTACCTACTACGAGCAGTACTTC.

This clone was recorded only once. V and J are TRBV7-2 and TRBJ2-6, with D hard to call. V lost 0 bases to trimming and J lost 4 bases, with 4 bases between them. The CDR3 runs 14 residues. The germline CDR1 and CDR2 sequences are SGHTA and FQGNSA. CDR3 DNA: TGTGCCAGCAGCTTAGCCTTCGGGGCCAACGTCCTGACTTTC. Translating gives CASSLAFGANVLTF.

This chain links TRBV4-1 with TRBJ2-3; D not certain. The germline V gene has CDR1 MGHRA and CDR2 YSYEKL. V was pared by 1 base and J by 7 bases, with 9 bases between. This CDR3 has 13 residues. CDR3 nucleotides: TGCGCCAGCAGCCAAGGTTTTGAATATACGCAGTATTTT. The encoded protein is CASSQGFEYTQYF.

This clone was detected a few times. Sequence at one end of the junction differs from germline and may be a read error. The chain uses TRBV2 and TRBJ2-1; D is possibly TRBD1 (5 bases). The CDR3 length is 11 residues. Germline V gives CDR1 SNHLY, CDR2 FYNNEI. The CDR3 spells CASTEGVHEFF. The CDR3 DNA is TGTGCCAGCACTGAAGGGGTTCATGAGTTCTTC.

In its sample, this clone was seen a few times. The chain joins TRBV5-1 to TRBJ2-4; the match to TRBD2 covers 12 bases. CDR1 SGHRS and CDR2 YFSETQ come from the germline V gene. This CDR3 region has 16 residues. With V trimmed by 4 bases and J by 5 bases, 7 bases remained unmatched. The CDR3 spells CASSLGTSGRQNIQYF. The CDR3 region has the DNA TGCGCCAGCAGCCTTGGGACTAGCGGGCGCCAAAACATTCAGTACTTC.

The chain links TRBV6-6 to TRBJ2-3; the D is unclear. Germline V CDR1 and CDR2: MNHNY, SVGAGI (reference sequence). This CDR3 has 13 residues. Trimming took 2 bases from V and 2 from J, leaving 5 bases between them. The CDR3 is CASSYLVTDTQYF. The CDR3, as DNA: TGTGCCAGCAGTTACCTAGTCACAGATACGCAGTATTTT.

The V call is TRBV4-1, the J call TRBJ1-3, with D perhaps TRBD1 (6 bases). The germline V gene has CDR1 MGHRA and CDR2 YSYEKL. The V gene lost 4 bases and the J gene lost 4 bases, with 26 bases spanning the gap. The CDR3 has 19 amino acids. CDR3 sequence reads: CASSREPSTGYSFGNTIYF. The CDR3 DNA follows: TGCGCCAGCAGCCGAGAGCCATCTACAGGGTATTCTTTCGGAAACACCATATATTTT.

The V call is TRBV11-2, the J call TRBJ2-3, with 9 bases matching TRBD1. The length of the CDR3 is 16 residues. Trimming removed 5 bases from V and 0 bases from J; junction bases left unmatched: 6. In germline, CDR1 is SGHAT, CDR2 FQNNGV. Here the CDR3 DNA reads TGTGCCAGCAGCCACCGGGACAGGGATAGCACAGATACGCAGTATTTT. Translating it yields CASSHRDRDSTDTQYF.

The chain recombines TRBV7-9 with TRBJ2-3; 9 bases fit TRBD2. The CDR3 consists of 17 residues. Germline CDR1 SEHNR, CDR2 FQNEAQ (reference sequence). V lost 2 bases to trimming and J lost 2 bases; unmatched junction nucleotides: 8. In DNA form, the CDR3 reads TGTGCCAGCAGCTTAAGTGCGACTAGCGGATACACAGATACGCAGTATTTT. Translation gives CASSLSATSGYTDTQYF. Drawing the rest from reference TRBV7-9 and TRBJ2-3, the complete variable domain is DTGVSQNPRHKITKRGQNVTFRCDPISEHNRLYWYRQTLGQGPEFLTYFQNEAQLEKSRLLSDRFSAERPKGSFSTLEIQRTEQGDSAMYLCASSLSATSGYTDTQYFGPGTRLTVL.

CDR3 sequence reads: CASSSRGGPNEQYF. As DNA, the CDR3 is TGCGCCAGCAGTTCGCGGGGGGGCCCGAACGAGCAGTACTTC. The chain links TRBV5-1 to TRBJ2-7; 9 bases are a match to TRBD2. CDR1 and CDR2 from the germline V gene are SGHRS and YFSETQ. The CDR3 covers 14 residues. The junction had 8 bases not matched to a gene; V was cut back by 5 bases and J by 5 bases.